This T cell receptor beta chain was captured in a study of long-term antiretroviral therapy in people with HIV. Study-level results: Transplant-donor-level diversity was not reached after ART, though diversity increased.

In the case of this clone: What it recognizes is unknown.

Post-ART PBMC samples numbered at least two per donor, and pre-ART ones at least one. This was the immunoSEQ v3.0 assay at survey level. Libraries were prepared by immunoSEQ multiplex PCR; TCRdb keeps only in-frame clonotypes and omits some of them. The sample records around 37,000 clones, approximately 85% being singletons. CDR3 length: 14 residues. CDR1 MNHEY and CDR2 SVGAGI come from the germline V gene. V dropped 1 base and J dropped 10 bases, with 14 bases sitting between them. Sequenced material: unsorted PBMCs, taken approximately 3.3 years after starting antiretroviral therapy. This receptor was obtained from a man between 18 and 35 years old with HIV. The chain joins TRBV6-5 to TRBJ2-1, with D possibly TRBD2 on 6 matching bases. The CDR3 DNA sequence: TGTGCCAGCAGTTACTTCCCGCGGGACCGGGAGCAGTTCTTC. Translating gives CASSYFPRDREQFF.